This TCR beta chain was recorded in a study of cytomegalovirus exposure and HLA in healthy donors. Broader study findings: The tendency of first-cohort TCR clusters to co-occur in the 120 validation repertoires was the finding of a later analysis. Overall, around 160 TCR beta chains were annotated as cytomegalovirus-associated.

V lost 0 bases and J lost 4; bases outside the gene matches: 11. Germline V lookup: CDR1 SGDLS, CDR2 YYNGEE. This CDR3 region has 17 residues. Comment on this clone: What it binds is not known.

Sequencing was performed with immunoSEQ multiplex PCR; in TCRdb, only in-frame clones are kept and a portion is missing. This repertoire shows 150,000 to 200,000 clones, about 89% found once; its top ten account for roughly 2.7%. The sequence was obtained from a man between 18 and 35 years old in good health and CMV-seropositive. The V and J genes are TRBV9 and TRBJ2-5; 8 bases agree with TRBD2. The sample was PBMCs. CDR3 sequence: CASSVGPSGRAGETQYF. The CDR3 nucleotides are TGTGCCAGCAGCGTAGGCCCTAGCGGGCGGGCCGGAGAGACCCAGTACTTC.